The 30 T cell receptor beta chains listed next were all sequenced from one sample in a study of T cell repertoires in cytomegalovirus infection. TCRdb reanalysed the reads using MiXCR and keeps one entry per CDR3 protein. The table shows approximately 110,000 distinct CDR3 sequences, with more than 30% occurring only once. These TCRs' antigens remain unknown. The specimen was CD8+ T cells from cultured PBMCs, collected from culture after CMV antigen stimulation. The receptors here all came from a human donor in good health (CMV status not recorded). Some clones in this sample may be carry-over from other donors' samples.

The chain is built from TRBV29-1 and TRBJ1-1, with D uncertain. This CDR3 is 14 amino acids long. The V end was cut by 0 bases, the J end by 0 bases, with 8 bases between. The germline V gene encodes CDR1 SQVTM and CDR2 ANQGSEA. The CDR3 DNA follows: TGCAGCGTTGAAGAAGGGCCGGTGAACACTGAAGCTTTCTTT. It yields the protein CSVEEGPVNTEAFF.

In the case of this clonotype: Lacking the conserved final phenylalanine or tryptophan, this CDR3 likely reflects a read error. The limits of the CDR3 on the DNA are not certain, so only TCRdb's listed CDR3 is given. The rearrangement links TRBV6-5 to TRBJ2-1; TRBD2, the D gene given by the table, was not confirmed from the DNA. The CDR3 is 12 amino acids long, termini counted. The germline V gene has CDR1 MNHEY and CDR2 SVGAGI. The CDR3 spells CASSDWGDFQGL.

The CDR3 is CASSPPESRANEQFF. For the CDR3, the DNA is TGTGCCAGCAGTCCGCCGGAATCCAGGGCAAATGAGCAGTTCTTC. The V gene is TRBV12-3 or TRBV12-4, the J gene TRBJ2-1; tentative D call: TRBD1 (5 bases). V was pared by 5 bases and J by 7 bases, with 18 bases between. CDR3 size: 15 residues.

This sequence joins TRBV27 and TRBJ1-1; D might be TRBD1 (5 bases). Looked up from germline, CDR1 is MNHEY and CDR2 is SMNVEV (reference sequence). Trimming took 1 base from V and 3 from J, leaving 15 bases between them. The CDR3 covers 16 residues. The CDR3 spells CASSLYWGSWDTEAFF. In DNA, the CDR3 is TGTGCCAGCAGTTTATATTGGGGCTCATGGGACACTGAAGCTTTCTTT.

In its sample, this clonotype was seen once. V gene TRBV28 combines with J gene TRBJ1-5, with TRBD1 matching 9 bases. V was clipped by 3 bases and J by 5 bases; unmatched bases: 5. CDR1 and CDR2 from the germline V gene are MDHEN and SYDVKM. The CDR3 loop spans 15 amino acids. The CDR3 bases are TGTGCCAGCAGTTTGGTCGACAGGGGGGATCAGCCCCAGCATTTT. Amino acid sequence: CASSLVDRGDQPQHF.

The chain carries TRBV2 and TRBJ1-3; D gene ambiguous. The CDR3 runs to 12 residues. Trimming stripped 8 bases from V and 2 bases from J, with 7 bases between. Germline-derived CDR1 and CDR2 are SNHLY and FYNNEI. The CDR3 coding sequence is TGTGCCAGCTTCTGGACTGGAAACACCATATATTTT. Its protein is CASFWTGNTIYF.

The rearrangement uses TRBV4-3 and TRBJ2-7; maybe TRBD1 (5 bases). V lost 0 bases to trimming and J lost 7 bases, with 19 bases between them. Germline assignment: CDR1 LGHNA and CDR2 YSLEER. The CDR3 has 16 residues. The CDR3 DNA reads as TGCGCCAGCAGCCAAGAAAGGGGCCCTGCTACGTTGGAGCAGTACTTC. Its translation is CASSQERGPATLEQYF.

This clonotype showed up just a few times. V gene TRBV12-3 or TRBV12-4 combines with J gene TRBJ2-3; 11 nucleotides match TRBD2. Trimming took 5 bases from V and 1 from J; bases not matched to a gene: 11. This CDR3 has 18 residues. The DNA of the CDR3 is TGTGCCAGCAGTAGGGGTAGCGGGGGGGCTTCCGGCACAGATACGCAGTATTTT. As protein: CASSRGSGGASGTDTQYF.

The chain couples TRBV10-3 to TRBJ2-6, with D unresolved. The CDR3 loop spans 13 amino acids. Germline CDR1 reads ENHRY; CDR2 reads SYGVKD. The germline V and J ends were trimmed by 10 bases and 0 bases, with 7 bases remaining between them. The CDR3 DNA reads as TGTGCCACCAAGAACTCTGGGGCCAACGTCCTGACTTTC. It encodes CATKNSGANVLTF.

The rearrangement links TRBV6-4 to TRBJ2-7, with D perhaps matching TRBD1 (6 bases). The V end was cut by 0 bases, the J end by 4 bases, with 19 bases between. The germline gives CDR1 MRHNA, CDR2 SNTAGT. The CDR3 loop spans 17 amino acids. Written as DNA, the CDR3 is TGTGCCAGCAGTGACTCGAGTAGCCGGGACACGGGGTACGAGCAGTACTTC. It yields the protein CASSDSSSRDTGYEQYF.

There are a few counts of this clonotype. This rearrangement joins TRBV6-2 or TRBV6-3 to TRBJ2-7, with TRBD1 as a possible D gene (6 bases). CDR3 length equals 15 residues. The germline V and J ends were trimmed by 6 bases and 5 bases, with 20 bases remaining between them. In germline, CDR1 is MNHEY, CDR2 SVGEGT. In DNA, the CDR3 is TGTGCCAGCAGCCTACCCGTAACAGGGTTCCACGAGCAGTACTTC. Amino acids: CASSLPVTGFHEQYF.

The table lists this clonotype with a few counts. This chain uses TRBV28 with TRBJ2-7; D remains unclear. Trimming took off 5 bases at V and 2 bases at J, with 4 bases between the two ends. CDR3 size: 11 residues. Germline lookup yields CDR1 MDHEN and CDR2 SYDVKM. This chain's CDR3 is CASSPAYEQYF. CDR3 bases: TGTGCCAGCAGTCCCGCCTACGAGCAGTACTTC. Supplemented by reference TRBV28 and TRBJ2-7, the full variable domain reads DVKVTQSSRYLVKRTGEKVFLECVQDMDHENMFWYRQDPGLGLRLIYFSYDVKMKEKGDIPEGYSVSREKKERFSLILESASTNQTSMYLCASSPAYEQYFGPGTRLTVT.

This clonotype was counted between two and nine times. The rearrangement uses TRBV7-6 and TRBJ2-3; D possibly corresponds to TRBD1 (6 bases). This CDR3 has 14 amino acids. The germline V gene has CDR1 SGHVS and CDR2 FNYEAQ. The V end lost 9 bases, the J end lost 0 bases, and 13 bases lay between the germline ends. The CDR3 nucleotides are TGTGCCAGTAAAAGGGACATTAGCACAGATACGCAGTATTTT. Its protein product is CASKRDISTDTQYF. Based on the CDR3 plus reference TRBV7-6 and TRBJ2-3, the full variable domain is GAGVSQSPRYKVTKRGQDVALRCDPISGHVSLYWYRQALGQGPEFLTYFNYEAQQDKSGLPNDRFSAERPEGSISTLTIQRTEQRDSAMYRCASKRDISTDTQYFGPGTRLTVL.

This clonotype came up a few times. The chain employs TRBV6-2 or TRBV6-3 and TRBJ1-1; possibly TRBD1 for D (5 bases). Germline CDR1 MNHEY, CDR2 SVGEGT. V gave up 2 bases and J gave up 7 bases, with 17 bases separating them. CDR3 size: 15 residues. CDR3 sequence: CASSYTWQGKGEAFF. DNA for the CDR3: TGTGCCAGCAGTTACACTTGGCAGGGAAAAGGTGAAGCTTTCTTT.

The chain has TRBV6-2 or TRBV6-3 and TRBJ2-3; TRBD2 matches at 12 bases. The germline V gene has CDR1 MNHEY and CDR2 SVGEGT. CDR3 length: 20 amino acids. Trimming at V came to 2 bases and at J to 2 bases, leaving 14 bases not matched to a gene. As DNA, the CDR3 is TGTGCCAGCAGTTACGACCCGGCTAGCGGGGGGGCTGGAGTCACAGATACGCAGTATTTT. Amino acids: CASSYDPASGGAGVTDTQYF.

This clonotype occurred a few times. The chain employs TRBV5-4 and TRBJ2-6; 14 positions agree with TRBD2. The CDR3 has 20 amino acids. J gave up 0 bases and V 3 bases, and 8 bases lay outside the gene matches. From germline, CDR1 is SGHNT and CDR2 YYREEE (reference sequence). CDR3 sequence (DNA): TGTGCCAGCAGCTCGGGACTAGCGGGGGCCCTCTCCTCTGGGGCCAACGTCCTGACTTTC. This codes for CASSSGLAGALSSGANVLTF.

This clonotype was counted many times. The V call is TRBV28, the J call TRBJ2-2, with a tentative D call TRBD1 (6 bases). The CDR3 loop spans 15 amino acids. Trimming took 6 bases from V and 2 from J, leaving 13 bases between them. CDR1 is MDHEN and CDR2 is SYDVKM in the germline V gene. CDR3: CASSPGTTNTGELFF. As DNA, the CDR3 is TGTGCCAGCAGCCCGGGGACAACAAACACCGGGGAGCTGTTTTTT.

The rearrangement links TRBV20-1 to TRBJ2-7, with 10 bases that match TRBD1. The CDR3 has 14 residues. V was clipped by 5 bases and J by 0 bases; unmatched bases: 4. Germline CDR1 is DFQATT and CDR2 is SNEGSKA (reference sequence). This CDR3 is CSARQGAVSYEQYF. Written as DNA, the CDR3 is TGCAGTGCTCGACAGGGGGCCGTCTCCTACGAGCAGTACTTC.

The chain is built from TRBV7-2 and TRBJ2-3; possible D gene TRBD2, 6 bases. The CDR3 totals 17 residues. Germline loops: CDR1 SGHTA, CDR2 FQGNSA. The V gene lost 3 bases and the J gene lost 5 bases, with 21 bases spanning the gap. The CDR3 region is CASSFSYGEEDGDTQYF. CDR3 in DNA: TGTGCCAGCAGCTTCAGTTACGGGGAGGAGGATGGAGATACGCAGTATTTT. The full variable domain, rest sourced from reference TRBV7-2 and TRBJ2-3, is GAGVSQSPSNKVTEKGKDVELRCDPISGHTALYWYRQSLGQGLEFLIYFQGNSAPDKSGLPSDRFSAERTGGSVSTLTIQRTQQEDSAVYLCASSFSYGEEDGDTQYFGPGTRLTVL.

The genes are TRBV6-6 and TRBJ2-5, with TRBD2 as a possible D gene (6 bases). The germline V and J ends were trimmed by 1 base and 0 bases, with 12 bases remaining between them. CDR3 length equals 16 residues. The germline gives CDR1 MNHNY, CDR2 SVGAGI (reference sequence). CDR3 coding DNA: TGTGCCAGCAGTTACTGGGGGGACGACGACCAAGAGACCCAGTACTTC. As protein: CASSYWGDDDQETQYF.

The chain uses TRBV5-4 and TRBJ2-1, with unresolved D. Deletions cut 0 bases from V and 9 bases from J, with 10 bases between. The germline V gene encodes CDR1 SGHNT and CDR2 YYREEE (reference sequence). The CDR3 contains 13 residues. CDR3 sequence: CASSLVLGVEQFF. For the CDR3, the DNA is TGTGCCAGCAGCTTGGTTCTTGGCGTTGAGCAGTTCTTC.

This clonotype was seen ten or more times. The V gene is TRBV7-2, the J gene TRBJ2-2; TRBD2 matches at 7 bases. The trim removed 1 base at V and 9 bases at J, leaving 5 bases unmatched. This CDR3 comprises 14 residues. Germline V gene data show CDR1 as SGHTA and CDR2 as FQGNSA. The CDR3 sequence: CASSLVSSGRELFF. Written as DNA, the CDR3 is TGTGCCAGCAGCTTAGTTTCTAGCGGCAGGGAGCTGTTTTTT. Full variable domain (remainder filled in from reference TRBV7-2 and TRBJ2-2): GAGVSQSPSNKVTEKGKDVELRCDPISGHTALYWYRQSLGQGLEFLIYFQGNSAPDKSGLPSDRFSAERTGGSVSTLTIQRTQQEDSAVYLCASSLVSSGRELFFGEGSRLTVL.

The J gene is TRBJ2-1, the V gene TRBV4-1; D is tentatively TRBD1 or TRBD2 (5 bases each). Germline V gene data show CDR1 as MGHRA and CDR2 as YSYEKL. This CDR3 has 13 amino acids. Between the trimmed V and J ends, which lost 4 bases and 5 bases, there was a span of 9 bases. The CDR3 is CASSLGPHNEQFF. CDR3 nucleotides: TGCGCCAGCAGCCTGGGACCCCACAATGAGCAGTTCTTC.

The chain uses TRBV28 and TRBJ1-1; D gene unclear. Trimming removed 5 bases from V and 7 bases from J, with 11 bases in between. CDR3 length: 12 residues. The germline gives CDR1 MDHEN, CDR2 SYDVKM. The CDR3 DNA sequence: TGTGCCAGCAGTCCATTAGGCAGTGAAGCTTTCTTT. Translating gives CASSPLGSEAFF.

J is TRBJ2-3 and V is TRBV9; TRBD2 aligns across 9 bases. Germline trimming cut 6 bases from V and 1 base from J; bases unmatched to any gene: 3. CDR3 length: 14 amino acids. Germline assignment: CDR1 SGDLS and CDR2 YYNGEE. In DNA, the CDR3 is TGTGCCAGCAACTTAGCGGGAGGCACAGATACGCAGTATTTT. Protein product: CASNLAGGTDTQYF.

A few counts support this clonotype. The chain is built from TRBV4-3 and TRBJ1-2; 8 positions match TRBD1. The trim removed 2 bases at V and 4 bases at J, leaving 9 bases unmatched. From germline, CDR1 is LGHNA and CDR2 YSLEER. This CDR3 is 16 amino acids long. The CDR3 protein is CASSQMNAGGSYGYTF. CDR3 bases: TGCGCCAGCAGCCAAATGAACGCAGGGGGCAGCTATGGCTACACCTTC.

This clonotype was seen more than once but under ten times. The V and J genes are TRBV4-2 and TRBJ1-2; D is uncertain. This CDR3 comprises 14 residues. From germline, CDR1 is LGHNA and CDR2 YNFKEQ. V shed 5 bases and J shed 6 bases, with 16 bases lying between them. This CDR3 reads CASSSDQDADGYTF. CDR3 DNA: TGTGCCAGCAGCTCCGACCAGGACGCAGATGGCTACACCTTC.

The chain's CDR3 is CASSSPTYEQYF. In nucleotides, the CDR3 is TGTGCCAGCAGTTCCCCGACTTACGAGCAGTACTTC. V and J are TRBV28 and TRBJ2-7; D call uncertain. V lost 4 bases and J lost 4, with 8 bases in between. CDR1 and CDR2 (germline): MDHEN, SYDVKM. The CDR3 runs 12 residues.

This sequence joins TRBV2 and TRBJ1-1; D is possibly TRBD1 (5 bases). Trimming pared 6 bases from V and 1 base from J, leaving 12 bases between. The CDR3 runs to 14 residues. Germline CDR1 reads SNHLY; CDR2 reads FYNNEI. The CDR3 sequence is CASSAGLPNTEAFF. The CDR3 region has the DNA TGTGCCAGCAGCGCGGGACTTCCGAACACTGAAGCTTTCTTT.

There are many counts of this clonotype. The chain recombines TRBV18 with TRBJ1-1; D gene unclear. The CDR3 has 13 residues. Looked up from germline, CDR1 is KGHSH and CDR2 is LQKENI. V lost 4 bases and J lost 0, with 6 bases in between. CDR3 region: CASSLRMNTEAFF. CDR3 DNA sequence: TGTGCCAGCTCACTTCGGATGAACACTGAAGCTTTCTTT.